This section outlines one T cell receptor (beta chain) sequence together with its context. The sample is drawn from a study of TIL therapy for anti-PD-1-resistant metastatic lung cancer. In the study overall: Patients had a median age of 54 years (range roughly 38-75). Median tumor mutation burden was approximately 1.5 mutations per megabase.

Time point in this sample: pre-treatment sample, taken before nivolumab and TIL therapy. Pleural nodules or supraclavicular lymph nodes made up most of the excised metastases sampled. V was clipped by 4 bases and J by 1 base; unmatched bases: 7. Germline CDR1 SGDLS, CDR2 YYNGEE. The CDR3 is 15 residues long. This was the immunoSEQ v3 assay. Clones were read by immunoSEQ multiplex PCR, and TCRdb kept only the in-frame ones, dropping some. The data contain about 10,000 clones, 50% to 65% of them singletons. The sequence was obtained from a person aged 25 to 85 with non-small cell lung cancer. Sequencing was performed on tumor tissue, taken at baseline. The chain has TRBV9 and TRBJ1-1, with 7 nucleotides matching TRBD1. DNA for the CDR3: TGTGCCAGCAGCCAACACAGGGGTACGAACACTGAAGCTTTCTTT. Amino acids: CASSQHRGTNTEAFF. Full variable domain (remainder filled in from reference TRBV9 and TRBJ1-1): DSGVTQTPKHLITATGQRVTLRCSPRSGDLSVYWYQQSLDQGLQFLIQYYNGEERAKGNILERFSAQQFPDLHSELNLSSLELGDSALYFCASSQHRGTNTEAFFGQGTRLTVV.